These 29 T cell receptor beta chains were all obtained from the same sample, sequenced in a study of Graves' ophthalmopathy and Graves' hyperthyroidism. Amplification targeted the TCR beta CDR3 regions, with RNA transcripts as the source material. An initial RT-PCR round employing HTBI primers preceded a second-round multiplex PCR. A single record per CDR3 protein comes from TCRdb applying MiXCR to the multiplex PCR reads. The sample lists roughly 500,000 distinct CDR3 sequences, approximately 15% occurring once. Input material: blood. These receptors were taken from a woman younger than 45 with Graves' ophthalmopathy.

The table lists this clonotype with many counts. The CDR3 coding sequence is TGTGCCAGCAGCTCGGACAGGGAAGACTACGAGCAGTACTTC. It yields the protein CASSSDREDYEQYF. V is TRBV13 and J is TRBJ2-7; 8 nucleotides line up with TRBD1. The V segment lost 4 bases and the J segment 3 bases; nucleotides outside the gene matches: 5. Germline lookup yields CDR1 PRHDT and CDR2 FYEKMQ (reference sequence). CDR3 size: 14 residues.

J is TRBJ2-5 and V is TRBV27; D unclear. V lost 0 bases to trimming and J lost 7 bases, with 9 bases between them. This CDR3 has 13 amino acids. In germline, CDR1 is MNHEY, CDR2 SMNVEV (reference sequence). The CDR3 DNA is TGTGCCAGCAGTTTATCAGCAAAGGGGACCCAGTACTTC. It codes for CASSLSAKGTQYF.

This clonotype was observed many times. A junction boundary mismatches the germline segment, possibly from a read error. This sequence joins TRBV4-1 and TRBJ2-7, with D possibly TRBD1 on 6 matching bases. The germline gives CDR1 MGHRA, CDR2 YSYEKL. The CDR3 is 13 amino acids. CDR3 sequence: CASSQGRGSEQYF. Written as DNA, the CDR3 is TGTGCCAGCAGCCAGGGCAGGGGTTCCGAGCAGTACTTC.

This clonotype was recorded many times. This chain uses TRBV30 with TRBJ1-5, with TRBD1 as a possible D gene (6 bases). From germline, CDR1 is GTSNPN and CDR2 SVGIG (reference sequence). The CDR3 is made up of 15 amino acids. The V end was cut by 3 bases, the J end by 5 bases, with 17 bases between. Written as DNA, the CDR3 is TGTGCCTGGAGCGACGGACAGTCTTCGGATCAGCCCCAGCATTTT. Protein product: CAWSDGQSSDQPQHF.

This clonotype was observed a few times. This sequence joins TRBV7-9 and TRBJ1-2, with D hard to call. The CDR3 is made up of 15 amino acids. The V end was cut by 1 base, the J end by 5 bases, with 14 bases between. Germline CDR1 SEHNR, CDR2 FQNEAQ (reference sequence). Written as DNA, the CDR3 is TGTGCCAGCAGCTTAGGTGGACTTTTTGTATATGGCTACACCTTC. Its protein is CASSLGGLFVYGYTF. Based on the CDR3 plus reference TRBV7-9 and TRBJ1-2, the full variable domain is DTGVSQNPRHKITKRGQNVTFRCDPISEHNRLYWYRQTLGQGPEFLTYFQNEAQLEKSRLLSDRFSAERPKGSFSTLEIQRTEQGDSAMYLCASSLGGLFVYGYTFGSGTRLTVV.

The table lists this clonotype with many counts. CDR3 region: CASTREGASYEQYF. The DNA of the CDR3 is TGTGCCAGCACCCGGGAGGGGGCATCCTACGAGCAGTACTTC. The V and J genes are TRBV6-1 and TRBJ2-7; possible D gene TRBD2, 8 bases. Looked up from germline, CDR1 is MNHNS and CDR2 is SASEGT. The CDR3 has 14 amino acids. Trimming removed 7 bases at V and 1 base at J, with 14 bases between.

This clonotype was recorded many times. V gene TRBV3-1 combines with J gene TRBJ1-1; D is ambiguous. Per germline, CDR1 LGHDT and CDR2 YNNKEL (reference sequence). This CDR3 is built from 15 residues. V lost 5 bases and J 3 bases, leaving 16 bases between the germline ends. CDR3: CASSSRRNLDTEAFF. The CDR3 DNA is TGTGCCAGCAGCTCTCGACGGAACCTGGACACTGAAGCTTTCTTT.

The J gene is TRBJ2-2, the V gene TRBV18, with D tentatively TRBD2 (6 bases). From germline, CDR1 is KGHSH and CDR2 LQKENI. Trimming left V 5 bases short and J 0 bases short, with 13 bases between. The CDR3 runs to 16 residues. CDR3 loop: CASSSAGGANTGELFF. CDR3 bases: TGTGCCAGCTCATCGGCCGGGGGAGCGAACACCGGGGAGCTGTTTTTT.

This clonotype was detected ten times or more. DNA of the CDR3: TGCAGTGCTAGGTATCGGGAACTACACACTGAAGCTTTCTTT. Translated, it gives CSARYRELHTEAFF. This chain uses TRBV20-1 with TRBJ1-1; D remains unclear. CDR3 length equals 14 residues. Trimming left V 3 bases short and J 3 bases short, with 14 bases between. Looked up from germline, CDR1 is DFQATT and CDR2 is SNEGSKA (reference sequence).

This chain connects TRBV6-5 to TRBJ1-1, with D maybe TRBD1 (5 bases). Trimming removed 4 bases from V and 1 base from J, with 10 bases in between. From germline, CDR1 is MNHEY and CDR2 SVGAGI. This CDR3 has 14 residues. The CDR3 reads CASSSPGKNTEAFF. The CDR3 DNA sequence: TGTGCCAGCAGTTCGCCAGGGAAGAACACTGAAGCTTTCTTT.

This clonotype was picked up many times. The CDR3 loop reads CASSPTTGSGEQYF. The CDR3 nucleotides read TGTGCCAGCAGCCCAACTACAGGGTCTGGAGAGCAGTACTTC. The chain recombines TRBV28 with TRBJ2-7; possibly TRBD1 for D (6 bases). The CDR3 extends over 14 amino acids. Germline V gene data show CDR1 as MDHEN and CDR2 as SYDVKM. The ends were cut back, 6 bases at V and 7 bases at J, with 19 bases in the middle.

The V gene is TRBV25-1, the J gene TRBJ2-5, with 8 positions matching TRBD1. The CDR3 is 14 amino acids. Germline V lookup: CDR1 MGHDK, CDR2 SYGVNS. Unmatched junction bases numbered 6, after V lost 5 bases and J lost 4 bases. For the CDR3, the DNA is TGTGCCAGCAGTATCAGGGGGCCTGGAGAGACCCAGTACTTC. Protein sequence: CASSIRGPGETQYF.

This clonotype was seen at least ten times. The gene calls are TRBV7-2 and TRBJ2-5; 8 bases fit TRBD2. From germline, CDR1 is SGHTA and CDR2 FQGNSA. The V segment lost 6 bases and the J segment 2 bases; nucleotides outside the gene matches: 8. The CDR3 is 15 amino acids. CDR3 nucleotide sequence: TGTGCCAGCAGTTTTAGCGGGAACCAACAAGAGACCCAGTACTTC. As protein: CASSFSGNQQETQYF. Looking up the rest from reference TRBV7-2 and TRBJ2-5 gives the full variable domain: GAGVSQSPSNKVTEKGKDVELRCDPISGHTALYWYRQSLGQGLEFLIYFQGNSAPDKSGLPSDRFSAERTGGSVSTLTIQRTQQEDSAVYLCASSFSGNQQETQYFGPGTRLLVL.

As concerns this clonotype: Just one base apart from a much larger clone, this may be a read error. V gene TRBV14 combines with J gene TRBJ1-1; D is unclear. With 4 bases removed from V and 10 bases from J, the gap between germline ends came to 16 bases. CDR1 is SGHDN and CDR2 is FVKESK in the germline V gene. The CDR3 consists of 13 residues. The chain's CDR3 is CASSPLSAPVAFF. DNA for the CDR3: TGTGCCAGCAGCCCTCTAAGTGCTCCAGTAGCTTTCTTT. The complete variable domain, with remaining parts taken from reference TRBV14 and TRBJ1-1, reads EAGVTQFPSHSVIEKGQTVTLRCDPISGHDNLYWYRRVMGKEIKFLLHFVKESKQDESGMPNNRFLAERTGGTYSTLKVQPAELEDSGVYFCASSPLSAPVAFFGQGTRLTVV.

This clonotype has a count of ten or more. This chain uses TRBV12-3 or TRBV12-4 with TRBJ2-7, with 11 bases lining up with TRBD2. The trim removed 6 bases at V and 6 bases at J, leaving 7 bases unmatched. This CDR3 is 14 amino acids long. Here the CDR3 reads CASSALAGGSEQYF. For the CDR3, the DNA is TGTGCCAGCAGCGCGCTAGCGGGAGGAAGCGAGCAGTACTTC.

This clonotype was recorded at least ten times. This chain joins TRBV6-1 and TRBJ1-1; no clear D gene. V lost 1 base, J lost 1 base, and 10 bases lay in between. CDR1 and CDR2 from the germline V gene are MNHNS and SASEGT. This CDR3 region has 15 residues. This CDR3 is CASSEVPQENTEAFF. DNA for the CDR3: TGTGCCAGCAGTGAAGTCCCCCAGGAGAACACTGAAGCTTTCTTT.

Ten or more counts support this clonotype. This chain links TRBV24-1 with TRBJ2-7, with 9 bases aligning to TRBD1. V lost 2 bases and J lost 4; bases outside the gene matches: 5. Germline CDR1 reads KGHDR; CDR2 reads SFDVKD. The CDR3 contains 15 residues. CDR3 bases: TGTGCCACCAGTGATTCGGGACAGGGTTTGTACGAGCAGTACTTC. Translation: CATSDSGQGLYEQYF.

This clonotype showed up many times. The chain joins TRBV6-1 to TRBJ1-1; D unresolved. Germline loops: CDR1 MNHNS, CDR2 SASEGT. V was trimmed by 1 base and J by 0 bases, leaving 9 bases between them. The CDR3 runs 15 residues. CDR3 sequence: CASSEGVVVNTEAFF. CDR3 nucleotides: TGTGCCAGCAGTGAAGGTGTCGTCGTGAACACTGAAGCTTTCTTT.

This clonotype was recorded at least ten times. This chain connects TRBV12-3 or TRBV12-4 to TRBJ2-2; the D gene is possibly TRBD2 (7 bases). Trimming left V 7 bases short and J 5 bases short, with 20 bases between. The CDR3 has 16 amino acids. The CDR3 bases are TGTGCCAGCACCCCCCGGGGGGCGGTTGGAACCGGGGAGCTGTTTTTT. Translated, it gives CASTPRGAVGTGELFF.

This clonotype was picked up many times. For the CDR3, the DNA is TGTGCCAGCAGTTCAACAGTCTCCGAGCAGTACTTC. Translated, it gives CASSSTVSEQYF. This rearrangement joins TRBV28 to TRBJ2-7; D is uncertain. This CDR3 contains 12 residues. Germline CDR1 and CDR2: MDHEN and SYDVKM. Trimming took off 4 bases at V and 6 bases at J, with 10 bases between the two ends.

The chain recombines TRBV20-1 with TRBJ2-3; 13 bases fit TRBD2. The germline V gene encodes CDR1 DFQATT and CDR2 SNEGSKA (reference sequence). There are 19 residues in the CDR3. The J segment lost 4 bases and the V segment lost 3 bases, leaving 16 bases of the junction unmatched. For the CDR3, the DNA is TGCAGTGCTAGGCCACTAGCGGGAGGGCCCTTTACACAAGCAGATACGCAGTATTTT. Translated, it gives CSARPLAGGPFTQADTQYF.

Ten or more counts support this clonotype. The V gene is TRBV20-1, the J gene TRBJ2-7, with 7 nucleotides matching TRBD1. V shed 6 bases and J 1 base; nucleotides not matched to a gene: 9. Germline V gene sequence: CDR1 DFQATT, CDR2 SNEGSKA (reference sequence). The CDR3 is made up of 14 amino acids. CDR3 coding DNA: TGCAGTGCCACCGGGACAGCCAATTCCTACGAGCAGTACTTC. Its translation is CSATGTANSYEQYF.

This clonotype was counted a single time. This sequence may be a read error, since a much larger clone differs from it by one base. V and J are TRBV6-2 or TRBV6-3 and TRBJ2-7; D possibly corresponds to TRBD1 (6 bases). Per the germline V gene, CDR1 is MNHEY and CDR2 is SVGEGT. The CDR3 has 14 residues. The CDR3 DNA sequence: TGTGCCAGCAGCCACCTCGGGACACCCTACGAGCCGTACTTC. Protein: CASSHLGTPYEPYF.

This clonotype was seen repeatedly, ten times or more. V gene TRBV12-3 or TRBV12-4 combines with J gene TRBJ1-5, with 7 positions matching TRBD1. The CDR3 runs to 16 residues. V gave up 6 bases and J gave up 4 bases; unmatched junction bases: 12. DNA for the CDR3: TGTGCCAGCAGGGCCTCCGGGACAGATAAAAATCAGCCCCAGCATTTT. It codes for CASRASGTDKNQPQHF.

A word on this clonotype: Because the CDR3 is missing its conserved closing phenylalanine or tryptophan, this is likely a read error. The V and J genes are TRBV14 and TRBJ1-1, with D unresolved. V dropped 3 bases and J dropped 3 bases, with 17 bases sitting between them. The CDR3 extends over 16 amino acids. The V gene's germline CDR1 is SGHDN and CDR2 FVKESK. As DNA, the CDR3 is TGTGCCAGCAGCCATCTCGCGGGTCGCGGGGACACTGAAGCTTTCCTT. It codes for CASSHLAGRGDTEAFL.

This clonotype was seen repeatedly, ten times or more. This chain links TRBV19 with TRBJ1-1; D is unclear. The CDR3 has 13 residues. The V gene's germline CDR1 is LNHDA and CDR2 SQIVND (reference sequence). Trimming took 4 bases from V and 0 from J, leaving 6 bases between them. The CDR3 DNA reads as TGTGCCAGTAGTACCCGGTTGAACACTGAAGCTTTCTTT. Protein product: CASSTRLNTEAFF.

As concerns this clonotype: A much larger clone lies a single base off, so this may be a read error. This chain uses TRBV12-3 or TRBV12-4 with TRBJ1-6; no clear D. The CDR3 runs to 13 residues. CDR3 amino acids: CASSLGGRSHLHF. CDR3 bases: TGTGCCAGCAGTTTAGGAGGACGGTCACACCTCCACTTT.

Ten or more counts support this clonotype. The chain couples TRBV9 to TRBJ1-2; TRBD1 agrees at 7 bases. This CDR3 region has 17 residues. The V gene end was trimmed by 0 bases and the J gene end by 8 bases; junction bases not matched to a gene: 16. Germline-derived CDR1 and CDR2 are SGDLS and YYNGEE. CDR3 DNA sequence: TGTGCCAGCAGCGTAGCAGGGGGGAAGGGGAAGCAGCGCGGCTACACCTTC. Amino acid sequence: CASSVAGGKGKQRGYTF.

This clonotype showed up many times. The rearrangement links TRBV12-3 or TRBV12-4 to TRBJ1-2; weak D call: TRBD1 (5 bases). Trimming cost V 6 bases and J 4 bases, with 15 bases left between them. This CDR3 region has 14 residues. The CDR3 spells CASSLGGFSYGYTF. The CDR3 DNA follows: TGTGCCAGCAGCCTCGGGGGATTTAGCTATGGCTACACCTTC.